There are many counts of the clone carrying this T cell receptor beta chain. This entry is derived from a study of T cells in Graves' hyperthyroidism and ophthalmopathy. RNA transcripts served as the template for amplifying TCR beta CDR3 regions. The HTBI primer set served for first-round RT-PCR of the TCR CDR3. Each CDR3 protein gets one entry after TCRdb re-called the multiplex PCR reads with MiXCR. Seen here are approximately 600,000 distinct CDR3 sequences, 16% observed once, and the top ten hold 3% to 4.5%. Trimming cost V 6 bases and J 1 base, with 12 bases left between them. The CDR3 covers 14 residues.

The V and J genes are TRBV12-3 or TRBV12-4 and TRBJ1-1; D possibly corresponds to TRBD1 (6 bases). The TCR originated in a woman in her 30s with Graves' hyperthyroidism. Sequenced: blood. The CDR3 sequence: CASRSGGQNTEAFF. CDR3 DNA sequence: TGTGCCAGCAGGTCCGGGGGACAGAACACTGAAGCTTTCTTT.